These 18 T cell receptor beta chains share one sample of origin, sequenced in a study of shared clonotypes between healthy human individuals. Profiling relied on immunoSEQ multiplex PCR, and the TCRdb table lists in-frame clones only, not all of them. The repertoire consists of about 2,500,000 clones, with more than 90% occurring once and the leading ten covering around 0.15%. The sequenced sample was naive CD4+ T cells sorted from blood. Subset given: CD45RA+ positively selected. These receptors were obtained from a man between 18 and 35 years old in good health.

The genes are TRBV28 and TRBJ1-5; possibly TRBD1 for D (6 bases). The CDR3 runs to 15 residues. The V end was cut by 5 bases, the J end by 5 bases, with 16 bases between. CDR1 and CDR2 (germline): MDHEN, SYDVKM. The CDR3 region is CASSTLVGGHQPQHF. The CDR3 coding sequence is TGTGCCAGCAGTACCCTCGTGGGGGGGCATCAGCCCCAGCATTTT.

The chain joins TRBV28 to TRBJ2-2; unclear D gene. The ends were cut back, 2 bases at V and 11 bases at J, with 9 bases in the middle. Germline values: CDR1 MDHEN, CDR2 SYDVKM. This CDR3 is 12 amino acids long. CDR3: CASSLKVPELFF. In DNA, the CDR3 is TGTGCCAGCAGTTTAAAGGTGCCCGAGCTGTTTTTT.

The CDR3 region has the DNA TGTGCCATACGGCCGACAGGGGGCTTATCACCCCTCCACTTT. This encodes CAIRPTGGLSPLHF. The V gene is TRBV2, the J gene TRBJ1-6; TRBD1 matches 10 bases. There are 14 residues in the CDR3. Germline V lookup: CDR1 SNHLY, CDR2 FYNNEI. Losses at the gene ends were 10 bases for V and 10 bases for J; bases not matched to a gene: 10.

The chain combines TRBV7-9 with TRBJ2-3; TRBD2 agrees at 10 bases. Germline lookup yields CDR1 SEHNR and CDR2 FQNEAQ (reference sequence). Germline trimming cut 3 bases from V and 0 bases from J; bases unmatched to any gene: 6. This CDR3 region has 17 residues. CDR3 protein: CASSFYPSGSSTDTQYF. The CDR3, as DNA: TGTGCCAGCAGCTTCTACCCTAGCGGGAGTAGCACAGATACGCAGTATTTT.

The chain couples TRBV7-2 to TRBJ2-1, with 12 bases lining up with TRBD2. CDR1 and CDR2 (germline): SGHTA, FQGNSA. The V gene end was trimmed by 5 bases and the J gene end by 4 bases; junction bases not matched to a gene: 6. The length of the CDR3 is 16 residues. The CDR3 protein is CASSRYGTSGYNEQFF. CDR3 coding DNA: TGTGCCAGCAGCCGGTATGGGACTAGCGGGTACAATGAGCAGTTCTTC.

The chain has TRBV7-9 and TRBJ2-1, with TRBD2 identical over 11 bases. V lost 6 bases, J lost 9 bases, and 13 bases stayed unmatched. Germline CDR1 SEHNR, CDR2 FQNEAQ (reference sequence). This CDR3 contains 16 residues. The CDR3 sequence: CASRSWSSGRGAEQFF. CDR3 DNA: TGTGCCAGCAGATCCTGGAGTAGCGGGAGGGGTGCTGAGCAGTTCTTC.

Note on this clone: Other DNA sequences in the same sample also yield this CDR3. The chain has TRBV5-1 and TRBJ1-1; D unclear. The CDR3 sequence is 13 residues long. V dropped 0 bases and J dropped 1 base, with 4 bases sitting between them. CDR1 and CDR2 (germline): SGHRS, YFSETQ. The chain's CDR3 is CASSLEGNTEAFF. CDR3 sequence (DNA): TGCGCCAGCAGCTTGGAAGGGAACACTGAAGCTTTCTTT.

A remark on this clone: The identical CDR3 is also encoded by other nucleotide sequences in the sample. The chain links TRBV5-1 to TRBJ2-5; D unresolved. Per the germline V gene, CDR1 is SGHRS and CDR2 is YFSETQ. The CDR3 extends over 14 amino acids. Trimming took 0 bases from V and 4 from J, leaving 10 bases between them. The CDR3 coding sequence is TGCGCCAGCAGCTTGGCCCTGGGTGGAGAGACCCAGTACTTC. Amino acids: CASSLALGGETQYF.

The DNA for the CDR3 is TGTGCCAGCATCGGGGGCCGGGAGACCCAGTACTTC. The encoded protein is CASIGGRETQYF. The chain has TRBV2 and TRBJ2-5; D may be TRBD1 or TRBD2 (6 bases each). The CDR3 spans 12 residues. Between the trimmed V and J ends, which lost 7 bases and 5 bases, there was a span of 11 bases. Germline-derived CDR1 and CDR2 are SNHLY and FYNNEI.

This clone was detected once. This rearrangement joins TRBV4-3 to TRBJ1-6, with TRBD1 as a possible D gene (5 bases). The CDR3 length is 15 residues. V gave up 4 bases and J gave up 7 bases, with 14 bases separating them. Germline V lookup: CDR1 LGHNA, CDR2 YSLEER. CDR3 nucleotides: TGCGCCAGCAGCCCATCCGGGACCTTAAATTCACCCCTCCACTTT. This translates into CASSPSGTLNSPLHF.

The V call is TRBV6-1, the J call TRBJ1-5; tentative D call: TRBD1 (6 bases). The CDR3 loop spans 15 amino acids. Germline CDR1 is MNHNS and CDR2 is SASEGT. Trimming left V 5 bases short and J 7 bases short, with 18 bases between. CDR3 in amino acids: CASSSLSTGFQPQHF. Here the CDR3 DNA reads TGTGCCAGCAGTTCACTTTCCACAGGGTTCCAGCCCCAGCATTTT.

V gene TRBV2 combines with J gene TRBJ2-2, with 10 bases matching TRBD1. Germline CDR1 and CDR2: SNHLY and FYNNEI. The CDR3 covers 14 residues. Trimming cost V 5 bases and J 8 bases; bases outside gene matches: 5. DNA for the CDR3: TGTGCCAGCAGTACAGACAGGGGGCCTGGGGAGCTGTTTTTT. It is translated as CASSTDRGPGELFF.

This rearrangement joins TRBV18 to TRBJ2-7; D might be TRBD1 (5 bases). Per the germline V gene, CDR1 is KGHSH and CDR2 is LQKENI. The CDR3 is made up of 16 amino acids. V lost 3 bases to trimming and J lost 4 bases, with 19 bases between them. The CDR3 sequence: CASSPGAQGHGYEQYF. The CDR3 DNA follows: TGTGCCAGCTCACCGGGTGCTCAGGGTCATGGGTACGAGCAGTACTTC. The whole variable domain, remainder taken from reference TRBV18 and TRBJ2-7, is NAGVMQNPRHLVRRRGQEARLRCSPMKGHSHVYWYRQLPEEGLKFMVYLQKENIIDESGMPKERFSAEFPKEGPSILRIQQVVRGDSAAYFCASSPGAQGHGYEQYFGPGTRLTVT.

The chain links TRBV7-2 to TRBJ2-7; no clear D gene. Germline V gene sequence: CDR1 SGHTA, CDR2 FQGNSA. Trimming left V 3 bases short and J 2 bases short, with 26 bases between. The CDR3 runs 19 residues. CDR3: CASSFHPSILTNPTYEQYF. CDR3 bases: TGTGCCAGCAGCTTCCACCCGAGCATTTTGACAAACCCTACCTACGAGCAGTACTTC. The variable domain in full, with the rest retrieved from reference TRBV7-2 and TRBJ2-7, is GAGVSQSPSNKVTEKGKDVELRCDPISGHTALYWYRQSLGQGLEFLIYFQGNSAPDKSGLPSDRFSAERTGGSVSTLTIQRTQQEDSAVYLCASSFHPSILTNPTYEQYFGPGTRLTVT.

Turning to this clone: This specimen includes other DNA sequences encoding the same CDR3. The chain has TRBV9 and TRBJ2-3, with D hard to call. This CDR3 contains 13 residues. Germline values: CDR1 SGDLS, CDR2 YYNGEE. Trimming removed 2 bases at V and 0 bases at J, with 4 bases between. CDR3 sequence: CASSVGSTDTQYF. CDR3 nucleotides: TGTGCCAGCAGCGTTGGAAGCACAGATACGCAGTATTTT.

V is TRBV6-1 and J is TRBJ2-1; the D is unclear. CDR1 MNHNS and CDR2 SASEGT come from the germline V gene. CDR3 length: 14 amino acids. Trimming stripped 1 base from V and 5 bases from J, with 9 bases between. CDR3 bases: TGTGCCAGCAGTGAAGGAGCGAAAGACAATGAGCAGTTCTTC. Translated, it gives CASSEGAKDNEQFF.

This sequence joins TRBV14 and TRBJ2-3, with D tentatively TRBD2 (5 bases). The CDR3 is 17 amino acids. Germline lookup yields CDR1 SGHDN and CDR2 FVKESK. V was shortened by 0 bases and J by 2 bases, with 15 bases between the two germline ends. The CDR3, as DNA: TGTGCCAGCAGCCAAGACGTCGGAGGCCCCAACACAGATACGCAGTATTTT. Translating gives CASSQDVGGPNTDTQYF.

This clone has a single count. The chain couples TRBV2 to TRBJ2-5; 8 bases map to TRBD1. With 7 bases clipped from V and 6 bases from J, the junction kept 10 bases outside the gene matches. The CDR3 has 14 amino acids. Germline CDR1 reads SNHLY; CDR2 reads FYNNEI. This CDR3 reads CASKGTGVPQTQYF. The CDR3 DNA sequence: TGTGCCAGCAAAGGGACAGGAGTCCCGCAGACCCAGTACTTC.